These T cell receptor beta chains were read from a single sample in a study of monozygotic twins with inflammatory bowel disease. TCRdb derives one entry per CDR3 protein from the 5' RACE reads, leaving out DNA. The sample includes around 410,000 distinct CDR3 sequences. Material for sequencing was blood. Receptor source: a human donor with ulcerative colitis or Crohn's disease, or a healthy co-twin of an affected twin (not recorded which). Both conserved end residues are part of each CDR3.

V gene: TRBV21-1
J gene: TRBJ2-1
CDR3 protein: CASSIPPTSGADNEQFF

V gene: TRBV19
J gene: TRBJ2-1
CDR3 protein: CASSSRGGLRTNEQFF

V gene: TRBV9
J gene: TRBJ2-1
CDR3 protein: CASSAPGLGYNEQFF

V gene: TRBV25-1
J gene: TRBJ2-3
CDR3 protein: CASKTGSAKDTQYF

V gene: TRBV5-5
J gene: TRBJ2-2
CDR3 protein: CASSTLGGDTGELFF

V gene: TRBV27
J gene: TRBJ2-1
CDR3 protein: CASSLSTAGRQFF

V gene: TRBV19
J gene: TRBJ1-1
CDR3 protein: CASSGGTGYTEAFF

V gene: TRBV24-1
J gene: TRBJ2-2
CDR3 protein: CATSRFRGSTGELFF

V gene: TRBV10-3
J gene: TRBJ1-5
CDR3 protein: CAIRQQANQPQHF

V gene: TRBV7-2
J gene: TRBJ2-7
CDR3 protein: CASSQQGTRHEQYF

V gene: TRBV25-1
J gene: TRBJ2-3
CDR3 protein: CASSSRTGAFTDTQYF

V gene: TRBV20-1
J gene: TRBJ2-7
CDR3 protein: CSARVGVLSYEQYF

V gene: TRBV5-1
J gene: TRBJ2-7
CDR3 protein: CASSLQGPGYEQYF

V gene: TRBV9
J gene: TRBJ1-2
CDR3 protein: CASSPNPGRAAIGYGYTF

V gene: TRBV7-2
J gene: TRBJ2-7
CDR3 protein: CASSATLAVYEQYF

V gene: TRBV5-1
J gene: TRBJ2-7
CDR3 protein: CASSLDGQQYF

V gene: TRBV11-2
J gene: TRBJ2-2
CDR3 protein: CASSPRGGVSTGELFF

V gene: TRBV7-9
J gene: TRBJ1-6
CDR3 protein: CASSLLGPDSPLHF

V gene: TRBV5-1
J gene: TRBJ2-1
CDR3 protein: CASSLVGGPMPQFF

V gene: TRBV19
J gene: TRBJ2-1
CDR3 protein: CASSVAGGQGEQFF

V gene: TRBV5-1
J gene: TRBJ1-1
CDR3 protein: CASSTGPGANTEAFF

V gene: TRBV7-9
J gene: TRBJ1-5
CDR3 protein: CASSLERGNNHQPQHF

V gene: TRBV5-1
J gene: TRBJ1-3
CDR3 protein: CASSMGPLSSGNTIYF

V gene: TRBV20-1
J gene: TRBJ2-3
CDR3 protein: CSARDLVAGGTTDTQYF

V gene: TRBV3-1
J gene: TRBJ2-7
CDR3 protein: CASSQFRTGRVYEQYF

V gene: TRBV20-1
J gene: TRBJ1-2
CDR3 protein: CSASKTGHSNYGYTF

V gene: TRBV3-1
J gene: TRBJ2-7
CDR3 protein: CASSQEGEQYF

V gene: TRBV5-1
J gene: TRBJ1-6
CDR3 protein: CASSSESWNSPLHF

V gene: TRBV10-2
J gene: TRBJ2-5
CDR3 protein: CASRETTSGKETQYF

V gene: TRBV7-8
J gene: TRBJ2-1
CDR3 protein: CASSFYPQGGADNEQFF

V gene: TRBV28
J gene: TRBJ2-6
CDR3 protein: CASSSPAPSGANVLTF

V gene: TRBV7-2
J gene: TRBJ1-6
CDR3 protein: CASSLAPTEFNSPLHF

V gene: TRBV6-5
J gene: TRBJ1-2
CDR3 protein: CASSYRGGAFYGYTF

V gene: TRBV20-1
J gene: TRBJ2-7
CDR3 protein: CSGRTSGRLGQYF

V gene: TRBV29-1
J gene: TRBJ2-5
CDR3 protein: CSVAAGETQYF

V gene: TRBV4-2
J gene: TRBJ2-1
CDR3 protein: CASSELAGGNEQFF

V gene: TRBV5-1
J gene: TRBJ2-7
CDR3 protein: CASSPTMGNEQYF

V gene: TRBV7-2
J gene: TRBJ2-7
CDR3 protein: CASSLRGQGNHEQYF

V gene: TRBV20-1
J gene: TRBJ2-1
CDR3 protein: CSPQGQGARSSYNEQFF

V gene: TRBV27
J gene: TRBJ2-7
CDR3 protein: CASSSISYTSSYEQYF

V gene: TRBV11-1
J gene: TRBJ2-1
CDR3 protein: CASSGRGGVFYEQFF

V gene: TRBV18
J gene: TRBJ2-1
CDR3 protein: CASSPLDSNEQFF

V gene: TRBV19
J gene: TRBJ2-1
CDR3 protein: CASSIIGKYNEQFF

V gene: TRBV3-1
J gene: TRBJ1-1
CDR3 protein: CASSQRTGGFNTEAFF

V gene: TRBV14
J gene: TRBJ1-1
CDR3 protein: CASSLFWGTEAFF

V gene: TRBV27
J gene: TRBJ1-6
CDR3 protein: CASSPGQGAGIPLHF

V gene: TRBV5-4
J gene: TRBJ2-3
CDR3 protein: CASSLTSGVADTQYF

V gene: TRBV6-1
J gene: TRBJ2-1
CDR3 protein: CASSRDSRGYNEQFF

V gene: TRBV27
J gene: TRBJ2-5
CDR3 protein: CASSSGYETQYF

V gene: TRBV6-5
J gene: TRBJ2-1
CDR3 protein: CASSFRLTSGYYNEQFF

V gene: TRBV6-1
J gene: TRBJ2-1
CDR3 protein: CASIGPPPGNEQFF

V gene: TRBV20-1
J gene: TRBJ1-1
CDR3 protein: CSAPQGNTEAFF

V gene: TRBV7-2
J gene: TRBJ2-1
CDR3 protein: CASRSESSYNEQFF